The clone carrying this T cell receptor beta chain came up many times. Its matching antigen is unknown. RNA transcripts gave rise to amplified TCR beta CDR3 regions. The HTBI primer set drove a first-round RT-PCR of the TCR CDR3. TCRdb re-analysed the multiplex PCR reads in MiXCR, keeping a single row per CDR3 protein. The data contain about 530,000 distinct CDR3 sequences, 15% to 20% of them seen just once; the ten biggest clones take up approximately 15%. This record belongs to a study of T cells in Graves' hyperthyroidism and ophthalmopathy. For ophthalmopathy patients, the Clinical Activity Score was at least 3 and the NOSPECS grade at least 4; duration was under 3 months. This sample holds PBMCs from about 9.3 ml fresh peripheral blood. Broader study findings: Ophthalmopathy cases were set apart from stable hyperthyroidism by a 13 V-J model. In blood, most of the thyroid clonotypes expanded above 0.001 were also present.

Per germline, CDR1 LGHDT and CDR2 YNNKEL (reference sequence). The V end lost 1 base, the J end lost 5 bases, and 9 bases lay between the germline ends. The CDR3 covers 15 residues. Sequencing input: blood. V gene TRBV3-1 combines with J gene TRBJ2-6; D might be TRBD1 (5 bases). This TCR was recovered from a woman aged 18-29 years with Graves' ophthalmopathy. CDR3 nucleotide sequence: TGTGCCAGCAGCCAAGGGGGCATGAGGGCCAACGTCCTGACTTTC. Translated: CASSQGGMRANVLTF.